This section outlines one T cell receptor beta chain sequence together with its context. It is likely a read error: a sequence one base away is far more abundant. Time point described: before trial treatment. The CDR3 has 13 amino acids. The V end lost 6 bases, the J end lost 13 bases, and 19 bases lay between the germline ends. Germline V lookup: CDR1 MNHEY, CDR2 SVGEGT. This entry is derived from a study of low-dose radiotherapy and immunotherapy resistance in tumors. Gene-specific TRAV and TRBV primers were used for first-strand cDNA, covering alpha and beta chains. TCR amplification used roughly 21 PCR cycles, a constant-region primer and a V-primer adapter. TCRdb reprocessed the reads with MiXCR, giving one entry per CDR3 protein. This sample has 60,000 to 75,000 distinct CDR3 sequences; about a quarter occur once, and the top ten carry 6.6%.

The receptor comes from a male donor with rectosigmoid adenocarcinoma. This sample comprised PBMCs, obtained before treatment. The chain is built from TRBV6-2 or TRBV6-3 and TRBJ2-1; perhaps TRBD2 as D (6 bases). CDR3: CASRGLAGETQFF. The CDR3 DNA reads as TGTGCCAGCAGGGGACTGGCTGGGGAGACCCAGTTCTTC.